The present entry profiles one T cell receptor beta chain with its context. What it binds is unknown. It was with unique molecular identifiers that the TCRbeta library was prepared. Via MiXCR, TCRdb re-called the PCR reads, giving one row per CDR3 protein. The sample shows 210,000 or so distinct CDR3 sequences, around 9.9% of them seen only once. This specimen belongs to a study of T-cell reconstitution after alpha-beta-depleted transplantation in children. This CDR3 region has 15 residues. The J segment lost 0 bases and the V segment lost 8 bases, leaving 10 bases of the junction unmatched. Germline-derived CDR1 and CDR2 are MGHDK and SYGVNS. Study conclusions and caveats: After transplant, high TCRbeta diversity at day 60 in some patients arose from surviving recipient T cells and thymic progenitors. When one year had passed after transplant, most T-cell counts and diversity came from newly produced T cells. Approximately two months post-transplant, alpha-beta T cells reportedly originated from several hundred expanded graft clones.

This sequence joins TRBV25-1 and TRBJ2-7; TRBD2 agrees at 7 bases. The TCR sequence derives from a child under three years old with acute myeloid leukemia, due to receive a stem cell transplant. The specimen comprised PBMCs, sampled before TCRalphabeta/CD19-depleted stem cell transplant. CDR3 in amino acids: CASGRGRGSSYEQYF. In DNA, the CDR3 is TGTGCCAGCGGCCGCGGGCGCGGGAGCTCCTACGAGCAGTACTTC.